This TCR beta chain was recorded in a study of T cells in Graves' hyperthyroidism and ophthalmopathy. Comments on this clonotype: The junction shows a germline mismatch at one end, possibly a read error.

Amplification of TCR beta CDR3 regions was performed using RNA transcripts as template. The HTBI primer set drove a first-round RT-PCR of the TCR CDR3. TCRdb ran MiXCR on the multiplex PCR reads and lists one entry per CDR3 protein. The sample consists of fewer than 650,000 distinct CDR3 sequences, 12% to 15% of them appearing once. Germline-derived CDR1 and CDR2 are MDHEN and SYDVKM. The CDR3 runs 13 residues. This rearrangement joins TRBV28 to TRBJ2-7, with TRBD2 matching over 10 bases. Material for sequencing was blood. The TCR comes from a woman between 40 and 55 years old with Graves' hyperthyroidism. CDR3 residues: CASSLAGAREQHF. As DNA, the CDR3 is TGTGCCAGCAGTCTAGCGGGAGCCAGGGAGCAGCACTTC.